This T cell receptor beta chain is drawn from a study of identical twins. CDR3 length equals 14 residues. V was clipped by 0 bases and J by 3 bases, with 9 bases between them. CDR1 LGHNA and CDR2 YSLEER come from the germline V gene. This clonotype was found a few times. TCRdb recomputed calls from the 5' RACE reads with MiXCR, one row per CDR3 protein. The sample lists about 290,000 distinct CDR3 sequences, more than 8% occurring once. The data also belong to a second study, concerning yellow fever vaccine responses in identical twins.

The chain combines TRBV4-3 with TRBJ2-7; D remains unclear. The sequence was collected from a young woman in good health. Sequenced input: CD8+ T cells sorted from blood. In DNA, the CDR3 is TGCGCCAGCAGCCAAGATAGGCTTCTCTACGAGCAGTACTTC. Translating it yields CASSQDRLLYEQYF.